This T cell receptor (beta chain) was identified in a study of T cell responses to AZD1222 COVID-19 vaccine. Study-wide results and caveats: Repertoires were obtained only post-peak T cell response. Vaccine-associated CD4 TCRs spanned spike, dominant at 160-218 and 743-854. A mostly white British donor set with more females was recruited, and clonal diversity was possibly underestimated.

Method: immunoSEQ multiplex PCR; TCRdb's copy keeps in-frame clones and lacks some. The sample consists of 120,000 to 150,000 clones, approximately 87% of them appearing once. A note on this clone: Its target is not known.

The CDR3 runs 15 residues. V was clipped by 3 bases and J by 6 bases, with 14 bases between them. Germline loops: CDR1 SGHVS, CDR2 FQNEAQ. This clonotype was obtained from an adult who received the AZD1222 COVID-19 vaccine. V is TRBV7-8 and J is TRBJ1-4; the D is unclear. The specimen was peripheral blood, collected 28 days after the second AZD1222 dose. The CDR3: CASSLGSVGHEKLFF. In nucleotides, the CDR3 is TGTGCCAGCAGCTTGGGGTCGGTGGGTCATGAAAAACTGTTTTTT.